These 8 T cell receptor beta chains originate from one sample sequenced in a study of hypomethylating agent response in myelodysplastic syndrome. Clones were read by immunoSEQ multiplex PCR, and TCRdb kept only the in-frame ones, dropping some. The sample has under 4,000 clones; roughly four fifths are singletons. This specimen consisted of bone marrow, obtained before or after starting hypomethylating agent treatment for myelodysplastic syndrome (not recorded which). The source is a human donor with myelodysplastic syndrome.

The rearrangement joins TRBV5-1 to TRBJ1-3; possible D gene TRBD1, 5 bases. Trimming stripped 0 bases from V and 4 bases from J, with 8 bases between. The V gene's germline CDR1 is SGHRS and CDR2 YFSETQ. The CDR3 sequence is 14 residues long. The CDR3 bases are TGCGCCAGCAGCTTGGCAGGGTCCGGAAACACCATATATTTT. Encoded protein: CASSLAGSGNTIYF.

This clone is a singleton in its sample. V usage is TRBV7-9 and J usage is TRBJ2-1, with TRBD1 matching 9 bases. The germline V gene has CDR1 SEHNR and CDR2 FQNEAQ (reference sequence). With V trimmed by 4 bases and J by 6 bases, 7 bases remained unmatched. The CDR3 runs 15 residues. This CDR3 is CASSSQGAFGNEQFF. The CDR3 nucleotides are TGTGCCAGCAGCTCACAGGGGGCGTTCGGCAATGAGCAGTTCTTC.

This chain joins TRBV5-1 and TRBJ1-5; possible D gene TRBD1, 5 bases. Germline V gene data show CDR1 as SGHRS and CDR2 as YFSETQ. Trimming cost V 0 bases and J 4 bases, with 11 bases left between them. The CDR3 extends over 15 amino acids. The DNA for the CDR3 is TGCGCCAGCAGCTTGGATGGCAGGGCAAATCAGCCCCAGCATTTT. Its translation is CASSLDGRANQPQHF.

V usage is TRBV5-6 and J usage is TRBJ2-6, with D unclear. From germline, CDR1 is SGHDT and CDR2 YYEEEE. V lost 0 bases and J 0 bases, leaving 16 bases between the germline ends. CDR3 length equals 19 residues. The CDR3 is CASSLEFNYLLSGANVLTF. DNA of the CDR3: TGTGCCAGCAGCTTGGAGTTTAATTACCTCCTCTCTGGGGCCAACGTCCTGACTTTC.

This chain links TRBV4-2 with TRBJ2-1; D not certain. V was cut by 4 bases and J by 8 bases, with 9 bases left in between. The germline V gene has CDR1 LGHNA and CDR2 YNFKEQ. The CDR3 spans 12 residues. The CDR3: CASSPSIDEQFF. DNA for the CDR3: TGTGCCAGCAGCCCTTCGATCGATGAGCAGTTCTTC.

The CDR3 sequence is CSGLQGNEQFF. DNA of the CDR3: TGCAGCGGCCTACAGGGAAACGAGCAGTTCTTC. This chain links TRBV29-1 with TRBJ2-1; possible D gene TRBD1, 6 bases. Per the germline V gene, CDR1 is SQVTM and CDR2 is ANQGSEA. The CDR3 is 11 residues long. With 7 bases removed from V and 10 bases from J, the gap between germline ends came to 14 bases.

The chain combines TRBV19 with TRBJ2-3; 8 bases are a match to TRBD2. This CDR3 comprises 15 residues. CDR1 and CDR2 (germline): LNHDA, SQIVND (reference sequence). The V gene end was trimmed by 7 bases and the J gene end by 4 bases; junction bases not matched to a gene: 10. The CDR3, as DNA: TGTGCCAGTAAAGACCGGGGGGGTGACGCAGATACGCAGTATTTT. As protein: CASKDRGGDADTQYF. Combining the CDR3 with reference TRBV19 and TRBJ2-3 gives the whole variable domain DGGITQSPKYLFRKEGQNVTLSCEQNLNHDAMYWYRQDPGQGLRLIYYSQIVNDFQKGDIAEGYSVSREKKESFPLTVTSAQKNPTAFYLCASKDRGGDADTQYFGPGTRLTVL.

The chain links TRBV15 to TRBJ2-5, with 7 bases that match TRBD1. TRBJ2-7 explains the end of the DNA better; the J call may be wrong. The CDR3 covers 14 residues. From germline, CDR1 is LNHNV and CDR2 YYDKDF (reference sequence). CDR3 coding DNA: TGTGCCACCAGCAGTGAGGGGGCGGGCTACGAGCAGTACTTC. It specifies CATSSEGAGYEQYF.